This T cell receptor (beta chain) derives from a study of cytomegalovirus exposure and HLA in healthy donors. Study-wide findings and caveats: There were over 150 TCR beta chains listed as cytomegalovirus-associated.

Primers: 60 Vbeta forward and 13 Jbeta reverse. Libraries were prepared by immunoSEQ multiplex PCR; TCRdb keeps only in-frame clonotypes and omits some of them. Of some 160,000 clones listed, around four fifths are singletons. Note on this clone: The antigen is undetermined.

CDR1 and CDR2 from the germline V gene are MNHEY and SMNVEV (reference sequence). Trimming cost V 7 bases and J 6 bases; bases outside gene matches: 9. This CDR3 is 14 amino acids long. This TCR derives from a male donor in good health and CMV-seronegative. Source material: PBMCs. This chain connects TRBV27 to TRBJ2-3, with TRBD1 matching over 8 bases. For the CDR3, the DNA is TGTGCCAGCACTACACAGGGGGGATGGGATACGCAGTATTTT. This gives the protein CASTTQGGWDTQYF.